Below, 24 T cell receptor beta chains from the same sample are listed, as sequenced in a study of graft-versus-host responses after intestinal transplantation. The table came from immunoSEQ multiplex PCR; TCRdb's copy has only in-frame clones and leaves some out. The table lists roughly 80,000 clones, roughly 90% of them singletons. The input for sequencing was PBMCs, taken 98 days after intestinal transplantation. These receptors came from a human patient who received an intestinal transplant, so some T cells may come from the graft donor.

This rearrangement joins TRBV7-9 to TRBJ1-3, with 8 bases that match TRBD1. Germline V gene data show CDR1 as SEHNR and CDR2 as FQNEAQ (reference sequence). The CDR3 totals 15 residues. With V trimmed by 4 bases and J by 3 bases, 5 bases remained unmatched. The CDR3: CASSSQGAYGNTIYF. Here the CDR3 DNA reads TGTGCCAGCAGCTCGCAGGGGGCTTATGGAAACACCATATATTTT.

About this clone: This sample includes further DNA sequences coding for the same CDR3. The CDR3 here is CASSESGVNTEAFF. The CDR3 DNA follows: TGCGCCAGCAGTGAGTCAGGGGTGAACACTGAAGCTTTCTTT. V usage is TRBV10-1 and J usage is TRBJ1-1; D is perhaps TRBD1 (5 bases). This CDR3 has 14 residues. V lost 0 bases, J lost 0 bases, and 5 bases lay in between. From germline, CDR1 is WNHNN and CDR2 SYGVQD (reference sequence).

This chain joins TRBV6-5 and TRBJ2-7; 8 bases fit TRBD2. The V gene end was trimmed by 0 bases and the J gene end by 2 bases; junction bases not matched to a gene: 6. Germline CDR1 is MNHEY and CDR2 is SVGAGI. CDR3 length: 16 amino acids. The CDR3 region is CASSYSIGGGTYEQYF. For the CDR3, the DNA is TGTGCCAGCAGTTACTCGATTGGCGGGGGGACCTACGAGCAGTACTTC.

V gene TRBV5-6 combines with J gene TRBJ2-7, with 7 bases lining up with TRBD2. The V and J ends lost 2 bases and 4 bases, in that order; junction bases with no gene match: 6. The CDR3 extends over 14 amino acids. CDR1 SGHDT and CDR2 YYEEEE come from the germline V gene. The CDR3 nucleotides are TGTGCCAGCAGCTTCCCAGGACTAGGGTACGAGCAGTACTTC. This encodes CASSFPGLGYEQYF.

The chain combines TRBV4-3 with TRBJ1-5; D possibly corresponds to TRBD1 (5 bases). Germline V lookup: CDR1 LGHNA, CDR2 YSLEER. The CDR3 has 16 residues. V lost 0 bases and J 1 base, leaving 10 bases between the germline ends. The CDR3 DNA sequence: TGCGCCAGCAGCCAAGAAGGGGAGGGGAGCAATCAGCCCCAGCATTTT. Its translation: CASSQEGEGSNQPQHF.

The genes are TRBV7-8 and TRBJ2-5; tentatively, D is TRBD2 (6 bases). CDR1 is SGHVS and CDR2 is FQNEAQ in the germline V gene. The CDR3 is 14 amino acids. Trimming shortened V by 2 bases and J by 5 bases, and 12 bases separated the two germline ends. In DNA form, the CDR3 reads TGTGCCAGCAGCTTAACGAGACTAGGGGAGACCCAGTACTTC. Residues: CASSLTRLGETQYF.

The chain has TRBV29-1 and TRBJ2-1; D might be TRBD1 (6 bases). The CDR3 runs to 13 residues. Trimming removed 7 bases at V and 7 bases at J, with 17 bases between. Germline lookup yields CDR1 SQVTM and CDR2 ANQGSEA. This chain's CDR3 is CSGQQGRGNEQFF. The CDR3, as DNA: TGCAGCGGACAACAGGGAAGGGGTAATGAGCAGTTCTTC.

The chain recombines TRBV11-2 with TRBJ2-1; 11 bases align to TRBD2. Losses at the gene ends were 1 base for V and 6 bases for J; bases not matched to a gene: 2. This CDR3 region has 15 residues. CDR1 is SGHAT, CDR2 FQNNGV, per germline. The CDR3 sequence: CASSLGTSGFNEQFF. For the CDR3, the DNA is TGTGCCAGCAGCTTAGGGACTAGCGGGTTCAATGAGCAGTTCTTC.

The chain recombines TRBV2 with TRBJ2-1, with 11 bases that match TRBD2. The V gene's germline CDR1 is SNHLY and CDR2 FYNNEI. CDR3 length: 18 residues. After removal of 2 bases from V and 1 base from J, the junction contained 7 bases not matched to a gene. The CDR3 nucleotides are TGTGCCAGCAGTGAATCACTACTAGCGGGGGTTTCCTACAATGAGCAGTTCTTC. It yields the protein CASSESLLAGVSYNEQFF. The whole variable domain, remainder taken from reference TRBV2 and TRBJ2-1, is EPEVTQTPSHQVTQMGQEVILRCVPISNHLYFYWYRQILGQKVEFLVSFYNNEISEKSEIFDDQFSVERPDGSNFTLKIRSTKLEDSAMYFCASSESLLAGVSYNEQFFGPGTRLTVL.

This clone was recorded only once. This chain uses TRBV11-2 with TRBJ2-5; 12 nucleotides agree with TRBD2. The CDR3 consists of 15 residues. V trimming: 1 base; J trimming: 13 bases; junction bases outside the gene matches: 10. Germline V gene data show CDR1 as SGHAT and CDR2 as FQNNGV. CDR3 in DNA: TGTGCCAGCAGCTTAGGCGTCGTACTAGCGGGGGGAAGGTACTTC. Translated: CASSLGVVLAGGRYF.

The chain carries TRBV28 and TRBJ2-3; maybe TRBD2 (6 bases). The germline V gene has CDR1 MDHEN and CDR2 SYDVKM. The CDR3 covers 14 residues. V lost 2 bases, J lost 0 bases, and 6 bases lay in between. The CDR3 loop reads CASSLSGSTDTQYF. CDR3 sequence (DNA): TGTGCCAGCAGTTTAAGCGGGAGCACAGATACGCAGTATTTT.

This chain links TRBV5-5 with TRBJ2-3; D call uncertain. CDR1 and CDR2 (germline): SGHKS, YYEKEE (reference sequence). The CDR3 is 14 amino acids. Trimming removed 0 bases from V and 4 bases from J, with 9 bases in between. CDR3 protein: CASSLVGVPDTQYF. The CDR3 DNA sequence: TGTGCCAGCAGCTTGGTTGGGGTCCCAGATACGCAGTATTTT.

The chain uses TRBV6-1 and TRBJ2-7; 8 nucleotides agree with TRBD1. Germline loops: CDR1 MNHNS, CDR2 SASEGT. The V gene end was trimmed by 1 base and the J gene end by 2 bases; junction bases not matched to a gene: 1. The CDR3 totals 14 residues. Written as DNA, the CDR3 is TGTGCCAGCAGTGAAGGGACAGGGCCCTACGAGCAGTACTTC. Amino acids: CASSEGTGPYEQYF.

The chain links TRBV5-1 to TRBJ2-6, with D perhaps TRBD1 (6 bases). V shed 0 bases and J shed 0 bases, with 19 bases lying between them. CDR1 is SGHRS and CDR2 is YFSETQ in the germline V gene. The CDR3 sequence is 20 residues long. DNA of the CDR3: TGCGCCAGCAGCTTGGCCGGTACAGGGAACCCACTCTCTGGGGCCAACGTCCTGACTTTC. It codes for CASSLAGTGNPLSGANVLTF.

This clone was seen just once. CDR3 DNA sequence: TGTGCCAGCAGTGTTGGGACCACCACAGATACGCAGTATTTT. Amino acids: CASSVGTTTDTQYF. The V gene is TRBV6-1, the J gene TRBJ2-3; perhaps D is TRBD1 or TRBD2 (5 bases each). This CDR3 region has 14 residues. Germline assignment: CDR1 MNHNS and CDR2 SASEGT. Trimming took 4 bases from V and 2 from J, leaving 10 bases between them.

The chain couples TRBV28 to TRBJ1-5; unclear D gene. This CDR3 spans 13 amino acids. Germline V gene lookup returns CDR1 MDHEN and CDR2 SYDVKM. V was trimmed by 7 bases and J by 0 bases, leaving 7 bases between them. The CDR3 loop reads CASNGDSNQPQHF. The CDR3 DNA reads as TGTGCCAGCAACGGGGATAGCAATCAGCCCCAGCATTTT.

The rearrangement uses TRBV5-6 and TRBJ2-4; D might be TRBD2 (6 bases). CDR1 SGHDT and CDR2 YYEEEE come from the germline V gene. Trimming took off 4 bases at V and 1 base at J, with 9 bases between the two ends. This CDR3 has 14 amino acids. The CDR3 DNA is TGTGCCAGCAGCAGCGGGTCGGCCAAAAACATTCAGTACTTC. It encodes CASSSGSAKNIQYF.

This chain connects TRBV15 to TRBJ2-2, with TRBD1 matching 7 bases. The CDR3 length is 16 residues. V gave up 3 bases and J gave up 4 bases; unmatched junction bases: 8. Germline CDR1 is LNHNV and CDR2 is YYDKDF (reference sequence). CDR3 nucleotides: TGTGCCACCAGCAGTGAATCCGGGACAGTCACCGGGGAGCTGTTTTTT. Its translation: CATSSESGTVTGELFF.

In the case of this clone: Other nucleotide sequences from this sample produce the same CDR3. This chain connects TRBV27 to TRBJ2-7; 9 positions match TRBD1. The V and J ends lost 4 bases and 4 bases, in that order; junction bases with no gene match: 2. The length of the CDR3 is 13 residues. Germline assignment: CDR1 MNHEY and CDR2 SMNVEV (reference sequence). The CDR3, as DNA: TGTGCCAGCAGTTCCGGGACAGGGTACGAGCAGTACTTC. Translating it yields CASSSGTGYEQYF.

The chain combines TRBV5-4 with TRBJ1-4, with a possible D match to TRBD1 (6 bases). Per germline, CDR1 SGHNT and CDR2 YYREEE (reference sequence). This CDR3 spans 15 amino acids. Trimming shortened V by 4 bases and J by 4 bases, and 14 bases separated the two germline ends. The CDR3, as DNA: TGTGCCAGCAGCGGAACAGGGTACGGTAATGAAAAACTGTTTTTT. Its protein is CASSGTGYGNEKLFF. Complete variable domain (other parts from reference TRBV5-4 and TRBJ1-4): ETGVTQSPTHLIKTRGQQVTLRCSSQSGHNTVSWYQQALGQGPQFIFQYYREEENGRGNFPPRFSGLQFPNYSSELNVNALELDDSALYLCASSGTGYGNEKLFFGSGTQLSVL.

V gene TRBV4-1 combines with J gene TRBJ2-2, with D unclear. The germline V and J ends were trimmed by 4 bases and 0 bases, with 15 bases remaining between them. The CDR3 totals 17 residues. The germline V gene encodes CDR1 MGHRA and CDR2 YSYEKL. The CDR3 coding sequence is TGCGCCAGCAGCCCCTGTCTGGTATGCACGAACACCGGGGAGCTGTTTTTT. Its translation: CASSPCLVCTNTGELFF.

The chain carries TRBV9 and TRBJ1-1; no firm D call. V dropped 0 bases and J dropped 0 bases, with 9 bases sitting between them. This CDR3 comprises 15 residues. CDR1 and CDR2 (germline): SGDLS, YYNGEE. The CDR3: CASSVGREMNTEAFF. The CDR3 DNA reads TGTGCCAGCAGCGTAGGTAGGGAGATGAACACTGAAGCTTTCTTT.

The chain carries TRBV9 and TRBJ2-7, with TRBD1 matching over 8 bases. J lost 2 bases, V lost 4 bases, and 11 bases had no gene match. The CDR3 is made up of 16 amino acids. CDR1 is SGDLS and CDR2 is YYNGEE in the germline V gene. The CDR3 here is CASSPASDRGAYEQYF. In DNA form, the CDR3 reads TGTGCCAGCAGCCCAGCCTCCGACAGGGGAGCCTACGAGCAGTACTTC.

This chain connects TRBV9 to TRBJ1-5; D is unclear. This CDR3 is built from 10 residues. Germline V gene data show CDR1 as SGDLS and CDR2 as YYNGEE. V was trimmed by 4 bases and J by 4 bases, leaving 0 bases between them. In nucleotides, the CDR3 is TGTGCCAGCAGCAATCAGCCCCAGCATTTT. This sequence encodes CASSNQPQHF.